The rows below give T cell receptor beta chains drawn from one sample of a study of early T cells in non-severe SARS-CoV-2 infection. TCRdb re-called the 5' RACE reads with MiXCR, one entry per CDR3 protein. The data contain 85,000 to 100,000 distinct CDR3 sequences, roughly 9.6% of them singletons. The sample was whole blood. These receptors came from an adult who was a healthcare worker with PCR-confirmed SARS-CoV-2 infection or an uninfected control (not recorded which). The CDR3 runs from the conserved cysteine through the conserved F or W. Fields, in order: CDR3 DNA, CDR3 protein, clone size, V gene, J gene, D gene. D genes are given only for firm matches. The listing skips clone size in some rows; elsewhere it reads once, few, many or a size class.

TGCGCCAGCAGCTTGGAGGTGAACACTGAAGCTTTCTTT	CASSLEVNTEAFF	many	TRBV7-9	TRBJ1-1	.
TGTGCCAGCAGCGTAGCCGGGAGGAGGGGCACAGATACGCAGTATTTT	CASSVAGRRGTDTQYF	few	TRBV9	TRBJ2-3	TRBD2
TGTGCCAGCACGACCACCCTGAACACTGAAGCTTTCTTT	CASTTTLNTEAFF	many	TRBV28	TRBJ1-1	.
TGTGCCGGGAAGCCGGGACTCTCGGGGGGCGAGCAGTACTTC	CAGKPGLSGGEQYF	.	TRBV30	TRBJ2-7	TRBD2
TGTGCCAGCAGCGGCGGACTAGCGGGCAATGAGCAGTTCTTC	CASSGGLAGNEQFF	.	TRBV7-2	TRBJ2-1	TRBD2
TGTGCCAGTAGTATAGCCCTAGGGCCAGATACGCAGTATTTT	CASSIALGPDTQYF	.	TRBV19	TRBJ2-3	.
TGTGCCAGTACCACCGGACAGGCCCGGCCCCAGCATTTT	CASTTGQARPQHF	once	TRBV19	TRBJ1-5	TRBD1
TGTGCCAGCAGTGGCTGGAGTGAGTTCAAAGAGACCCAGTACTTC	CASSGWSEFKETQYF	.	TRBV27	TRBJ2-5	.
TGTGCCAGCAGTTCTGGGAGTCTGGATGAGCAGTTCTTC	CASSSGSLDEQFF	many	TRBV6-5	TRBJ2-1	.
TGCGCCAGCAGCTTAGGGTCACACAATGAGCAGTTCTTC	CASSLGSHNEQFF	.	TRBV5-1	TRBJ2-1	.
TGTGCCAGCAGTTTACCGCTAGGAAGCGGGAGGGATACGCAGTATTTT	CASSLPLGSGRDTQYF	many	TRBV28	TRBJ2-3	TRBD2
TGTGCCAGTACCTATGGAGTAGCGGGGGCCTCCTCTGGGGCCAACGTCCTGACTTTC	CASTYGVAGASSGANVLTF	.	TRBV19	TRBJ2-6	TRBD2
TGTGCCAGCAGCGGGAATCTATGGCAGTTCTTC	CASSGNLWQFF	.	TRBV28	TRBJ2-1	.
TGTGCCAGCAGTGTATGGACAGACTCCTACGAGCAGTACTTC	CASSVWTDSYEQYF	few	TRBV6-5	TRBJ2-7	.
TGTGCCAGCAGTTTCGACATCGAAACAAATCAGCCCCAGCATTTT	CASSFDIETNQPQHF	few	TRBV12-3/TRBV12-4	TRBJ1-5	.
TGTGCCACCAGCAGAGTCTGGGCGGTAAAAGAGACCCAGTACTTC	CATSRVWAVKETQYF	.	TRBV15	TRBJ2-5	.
TGTGCCAGCTCACCACCCGACAGAACTGGGGCCAACGTCCTGACTTTC	CASSPPDRTGANVLTF	.	TRBV18	TRBJ2-6	.
TGCAGTGCTATAGACAGGGGGCGTGAGCCCCAGCATTTT	CSAIDRGREPQHF	.	TRBV20-1	TRBJ1-5	TRBD1
TGTGCCGACGACGGGGGGTCCCAAGAGACCCAGTACTTC	CADDGGSQETQYF	few	TRBV2	TRBJ2-5	TRBD2
TGCGCCAGCACCGGAGGGGGACGGACAGATACGCAGTATTTT	CASTGGGRTDTQYF	.	TRBV5-1	TRBJ2-3	.
TGTGCCAGCAGTCGCCACAGTGCAACTAATGAAAAACTGTTTTTT	CASSRHSATNEKLFF	few	TRBV12-3/TRBV12-4	TRBJ1-4	.
TGTGCCAGCAGAAGACAGGGGTCGGTCACTGAAGCTTTCTTT	CASRRQGSVTEAFF	many	TRBV6-5	TRBJ1-1	TRBD1
TGTGCCAGCAGCATGACCGGGACTGAAGCTTTCTTT	CASSMTGTEAFF	few	TRBV11-1	TRBJ1-1	.
TGTGCCAGCAGTTTAAGGACAGGGGGGTCCTACAATGAGCAGTTCTTC	CASSLRTGGSYNEQFF	many	TRBV27	TRBJ2-1	TRBD1
TGTGCCAGCAGTGAACCGGGGTTTGGCATCGGGGAGCTGTTTTTT	CASSEPGFGIGELFF	few	TRBV2	TRBJ2-2	.
TGCGCCAGCAGCCCGCCCTCAGGTCTAGCGGTACAAGAGACCCAGTACTTC	CASSPPSGLAVQETQYF	many	TRBV5-1	TRBJ2-5	TRBD2
TGCAGTGCCCCAGACGGCCAGGGAAACTACGAGCAGTACTTC	CSAPDGQGNYEQYF	few	TRBV20-1	TRBJ2-7	.
TGTGCCAGCAGCCCACGGGGGTGGGGACCGACCAATGAAAAACTGTTTTTT	CASSPRGWGPTNEKLFF	.	TRBV12-3/TRBV12-4	TRBJ1-4	.
TGTGCCAGCAGTGAACCCGGGTCAGATACGCAGTATTTT	CASSEPGSDTQYF	few	TRBV6-1	TRBJ2-3	.
TGTGCCAGCAGCTTTCCGACAGGGCCAAACACCATATATTTT	CASSFPTGPNTIYF	.	TRBV7-2	TRBJ1-3	TRBD1
TGCAGTGCTAGAGACCGGACAGGGGTCAGCTATGGCTACACCTTC	CSARDRTGVSYGYTF	few	TRBV20-1	TRBJ1-2	TRBD1
TGCGCCAGCAGCTTAGAAGGGGACGAGCAGTACTTC	CASSLEGDEQYF	few	TRBV5-1	TRBJ2-7	.
TGTGCCAGCAGGGAGGGGGCGTTGGACACTGAAGCTTTCTTT	CASREGALDTEAFF	few	TRBV12-3/TRBV12-4	TRBJ1-1	TRBD1
TGTGCCAGCAGCACGAGACAGGCAATTTACAATGAGCAGTTCTTC	CASSTRQAIYNEQFF	few	TRBV7-2	TRBJ2-1	.
TGTGCCAGCAAGGACGGAGACACAGATACGCAGTATTTT	CASKDGDTDTQYF	many	TRBV7-6	TRBJ2-3	.
TGTGCCAGCAGTTTTGGGGGGAATGGCTACACCTTC	CASSFGGNGYTF	many	TRBV28	TRBJ1-2	.
TGTGCCAGCAGCTTAGACTTACGTGGTACGCAGTATTTT	CASSLDLRGTQYF	few	TRBV7-2	TRBJ2-3	.
TGTGCCAGCAGTTACTCTGTCGGGACTGAAGCTTTCTTT	CASSYSVGTEAFF	.	TRBV6-6	TRBJ1-1	.
TGCGCCAGCAGCTCGTCAGGGGCGAACACTGAAGCTTTCTTT	CASSSSGANTEAFF	few	TRBV5-1	TRBJ1-1	.
TGTGCCAGCTCACCCGGGGTAAACACCATATATTTT	CASSPGVNTIYF	many	TRBV18	TRBJ1-3	.
TGTGCCAGCAGCTCGAAGGGACTAGCGGGGGGTCCCTCCTACGAGCAGTACTTC	CASSSKGLAGGPSYEQYF	many	TRBV7-9	TRBJ2-7	TRBD2
TGCAGTGCTAGGCGGGGGAGGAGGCGAGAGACCCAGTACTTC	CSARRGRRRETQYF	many	TRBV20-1	TRBJ2-5	TRBD2
TGCAGCGTTGTATTGCAGTCCGGGGAGCTGTTTTTT	CSVVLQSGELFF	many	TRBV29-1	TRBJ2-2	.
TGTGCCAGCAGCTTGGGACTAGCGGGGACTTACAATGAGCAGTTCTTC	CASSLGLAGTYNEQFF	few	TRBV5-5	TRBJ2-1	TRBD2
TGTGCCACCACCCCCCGATACGGAGATACGCAGTATTTT	CATTPRYGDTQYF	few	TRBV15	TRBJ2-3	.
TGTGCCAGCAGTTTATTGACCGGCATGAACACTGAAGCTTTCTTT	CASSLLTGMNTEAFF	few	TRBV27	TRBJ1-1	.
TGTGCCAGCAGCTTAACAGGGGGGCTAATGAACACTGAAGCTTTCTTT	CASSLTGGLMNTEAFF	few	TRBV7-8	TRBJ1-1	TRBD1
TGTGCCAGCAGTTCCAAACAGGTCCCCCCTTATGGCTACACCTTC	CASSSKQVPPYGYTF	many	TRBV27	TRBJ1-2	.
TGTGCCAGCAGTTACTCCCAGCAGCGGGATGCAGATACGCAGTATTTT	CASSYSQQRDADTQYF	many	TRBV6-2/TRBV6-3	TRBJ2-3	TRBD2
TGTGCCAGCAGCTTAGATATGGGGGACGAGCAGTTCTTC	CASSLDMGDEQFF	few	TRBV11-2	TRBJ2-1	.
TGTGCCAGCAGCTCCTCCCGTGACGAGCAGTACTTC	CASSSSRDEQYF	few	TRBV5-6	TRBJ2-7	.
TGTGCCAGCAGTTTATCGGGGGCCCAAGAGACCCAGTACTTC	CASSLSGAQETQYF	many	TRBV12-3/TRBV12-4	TRBJ2-5	.
TGTGCCAGCAGTTTACAGGGGGCTGAAGCTTTCTTT	CASSLQGAEAFF	.	TRBV12-3/TRBV12-4	TRBJ1-1	TRBD1
TGTGCCAGCAGCCTCCGGGAGACTGAGCAGTTCTTC	CASSLRETEQFF	.	TRBV6-6	TRBJ2-1	.
TGTGCCAGCAGCTTAGGTTCTAGCGGGGGGCGGTGGGATACGCAGTATTTT	CASSLGSSGGRWDTQYF	.	TRBV7-2	TRBJ2-3	TRBD2
TGTGCCAGCAGCCAAGCCAGGAGCCACTATGGCTACACCTTC	CASSQARSHYGYTF	few	TRBV3-1	TRBJ1-2	.